These 5 T cell receptor beta chains were all obtained from the same sample, sequenced in a study of blood T cell repertoires in COVID-19 (dated by TCRdb to between 2020 and 2021). Preparation of the library involved the immunoSEQ multiplex PCR assay. Imported from immuneACCESS, the table was reduced by TCRdb to in-frame sequences with V and J called. These copies leave out some clones; in studies compared against another copy, an unresolved V gene accounts for under half, and the cause of the remainder is not known. This sample is represented by 60,000 to 75,000 clones; approximately 85% of them were singletons. The ten largest clones capture 15% to 20% of the sample. Source material: peripheral blood. These receptors originate from a human donor in a cohort sampled during active COVID-19.

The chain carries TRBV9 and TRBJ1-6, with D unresolved. V was trimmed by 2 bases and J by 6 bases, leaving 9 bases between them. The germline V gene encodes CDR1 SGDLS and CDR2 YYNGEE. The CDR3 is made up of 14 amino acids. The CDR3 DNA follows: TGTGCCAGCAGCGTCCGGGAGCTTAATTCACCCCTCCACTTT. This translates into CASSVRELNSPLHF.

In DNA, the CDR3 is TGTGCCAGCAGCCAAACAGGGCTTTTTGGCTACACCTTC. It yields the protein CASSQTGLFGYTF. The rearrangement links TRBV12-3 or TRBV12-4 to TRBJ1-2; tentatively, D is TRBD1 (6 bases). V lost 6 bases to trimming and J lost 7 bases, with 15 bases between them. This CDR3 region has 13 residues.

This sequence joins TRBV7-6 and TRBJ1-3, with 8 bases identical to TRBD1. Germline V CDR1 and CDR2: SGHVS, FNYEAQ. Trimming cost V 5 bases and J 3 bases; bases outside gene matches: 9. The CDR3 runs 16 residues. CDR3 loop: CASSTPGQDGGNTIYF. CDR3 DNA sequence: TGTGCCAGCAGCACACCGGGACAGGATGGTGGAAACACCATATATTTT.

This sequence joins TRBV18 and TRBJ2-1; 8 bases match TRBD1. This CDR3 region has 14 residues. Trimming removed 3 bases from V and 5 bases from J; junction bases left unmatched: 3. The germline CDR1 and CDR2 sequences are KGHSH and LQKENI. The CDR3 nucleotides read TGTGCCAGCTCACCCCGGACAGGGAACAATGAGCAGTTCTTC. Translating gives CASSPRTGNNEQFF.

The rearrangement joins TRBV5-4 to TRBJ2-1; the match to TRBD1 covers 11 bases. The CDR3 is 16 amino acids. Unmatched junction bases numbered 7, after V lost 0 bases and J lost 8 bases. In germline, CDR1 is SGHNT, CDR2 YYREEE (reference sequence). The CDR3 here is CASSLGGGQGAYEQFF. CDR3 sequence (DNA): TGTGCCAGCAGCTTGGGAGGCGGACAGGGGGCCTATGAGCAGTTCTTC.